This TCR beta chain was captured by sequencing in a study of T cells in Graves' hyperthyroidism and ophthalmopathy. Uncontrolled infection, other autoimmune disease, pregnancy or lactation led to exclusion. Amplification yielded TCR beta CDR3 regions, with RNA transcripts as the source. The HTBI primer set served for first-round RT-PCR of the TCR CDR3. MiXCR was run by TCRdb on the multiplex PCR reads, yielding one entry per CDR3 protein. The sample lists 490,000 or so distinct CDR3 sequences; 22% were seen once. V was pared by 3 bases and J by 10 bases, with 10 bases of the junction left unmatched. Per germline, CDR1 SGHTA and CDR2 FQGTGA. CDR3 length: 15 amino acids. General study points: The model anticipated ophthalmopathy a median approximately 6.5 months pre-onset.

This clonotype was found a few times. The antigen is unknown. The TCR sequence derives from a woman in her 70s with Graves' ophthalmopathy. The sequencing sample was made of blood. This sequence joins TRBV7-3 and TRBJ2-1, with TRBD2 identical over 9 bases. The DNA of the CDR3 is TGTGCCAGCAGCTTCGAACTAGCGGGCCGAAGCGAGCAGTTCTTC. Amino acid sequence: CASSFELAGRSEQFF. Together with reference TRBV7-3 and TRBJ2-1, the CDR3 gives the full variable domain: GAGVSQTPSNKVTEKGKYVELRCDPISGHTALYWYRQSLGQGPEFLIYFQGTGAADDSGLPNDRFFAVRPEGSVSTLKIQRTERGDSAVYLCASSFELAGRSEQFFGPGTRLTVL.